A selection of T cell receptor beta chains follows, all from one sample in a study of blood T cells in healthy people across ages. TCRdb passed the 5' RACE reads through MiXCR, listing each CDR3 protein once. Of about 830,000 distinct CDR3 sequences in the sample, about 62% were seen once. The sample was blood. Receptors were obtained from a man aged 25-45 years in good health. Each CDR3 is given with its conserved first and last residue. D genes are given only for firm matches. The listing skips clone size in some rows; elsewhere it reads once, few, many or a size class.

TRBJ1-4 | - | TRBV15 | - | TGTGCCACCAGCAGATCGCTGGGGGTTAATGAAAAACTGTTTTTT | CATSRSLGVNEKLFF
TRBJ2-5 | few | TRBV29-1 | - | TGCAGCGTTGAACTTGGTGTGGGGGAGACCCAGTACTTC | CSVELGVGETQYF
TRBJ1-2 | - | TRBV15 | - | TGTGCCACCAGCAGGGAAAGGAGCTATGGCTACACCTTC | CATSRERSYGYTF
TRBJ2-1 | - | TRBV7-6 | TRBD1 | TGTGCCAGCAGCTTAGATCGCGCAGGGGGCCAAGACGAGCAGTTCTTC | CASSLDRAGGQDEQFF
TRBJ2-7 | - | TRBV15 | - | TGTGCCACCAGCAGAGCACAGATTGGTCAGGAGCAGTACTTC | CATSRAQIGQEQYF
TRBJ1-2 | - | TRBV28 | TRBD1 | TGTGCCAGCAAGGGAGCCGGACAGGGCAACTATGGCTACACCTTC | CASKGAGQGNYGYTF
TRBJ1-2 | few | TRBV7-9 | - | TGTGCCAGCAGCTTAGCTTGGGGGGATGGCTACACCTTC | CASSLAWGDGYTF
TRBJ2-7 | - | TRBV11-2 | - | TGTGCCAGCAGCTTAGAGGTTGGTTGGGGCTACGAGCAGTACTTC | CASSLEVGWGYEQYF
TRBJ2-3 | - | TRBV12-3/TRBV12-4 | - | TGTGCCAGCAGTCCCTTCCCAGGGGGGAACACAGATACGCAGTATTTT | CASSPFPGGNTDTQYF
TRBJ1-6 | - | TRBV6-1 | - | TGTGCCAGCAGTGTAGGACGAGGGGGGAATTCACCCCTCCACTTT | CASSVGRGGNSPLHF
TRBJ2-5 | - | TRBV12-5 | - | TGTGCTAGTGGTTTGGAAGGGGGAACCCAGTACTTC | CASGLEGGTQYF
TRBJ1-2 | - | TRBV6-4 | - | TGTGCCAGCAGTGAATCAGGGAACTATGGCTACACCTTC | CASSESGNYGYTF
TRBJ2-7 | - | TRBV2 | - | TGTGCCAGCCTAAGGACATCCTACGAGCAGTACTTC | CASLRTSYEQYF
TRBJ1-1 | - | TRBV12-3/TRBV12-4 | TRBD1 | TGTGCCAGCAGCCCACCGAACCGACAGGGAGAAGCTTTCTTT | CASSPPNRQGEAFF
TRBJ2-1 | - | TRBV10-3 | TRBD2 | TGTGCCATCAGCGCTCCCGGCGGGGGAGTTGAGCAGTTCTTC | CAISAPGGGVEQFF
TRBJ2-1 | - | TRBV11-3 | TRBD2 | TGTGCCAGCAGCCCAAGGACTAGCGGGAGCTCTGAGCAGTTCTTC | CASSPRTSGSSEQFF
TRBJ2-3 | few | TRBV5-1 | - | TGCGCCAGCAGCTCGGGACACGACACAGATACGCAGTATTTT | CASSSGHDTDTQYF
TRBJ1-5 | - | TRBV12-3/TRBV12-4 | - | TGTGCCAGCAGTTTCGGGTTGGGACAGCCCCAGCATTTT | CASSFGLGQPQHF
TRBJ1-3 | - | TRBV11-2 | - | TGTGCCAGCAGATCGACCTACAGCTCTGGAAACACCATATATTTT | CASRSTYSSGNTIYF
TRBJ2-7 | - | TRBV12-3/TRBV12-4 | TRBD2 | TGTGCCAGCTCACGCGGCGGGAGCTCCTACGAGCAGTACTTC | CASSRGGSSYEQYF
TRBJ2-5 | - | TRBV10-3 | TRBD1 | TGTGCCATCAGCGGACAGGGGGCGGCACAAGAGACCCAGTACTTC | CAISGQGAAQETQYF
TRBJ2-7 | - | TRBV30 | - | TGTGCCGGGGGAAAGGGGGTTCTACCCTACGAGCAGTACTTC | CAGGKGVLPYEQYF
TRBJ2-6 | - | TRBV6-2/TRBV6-3 | TRBD2 | TGTGCCAGCAGAGCGGGGAGCACTGGGGCCAACGTCCTGACTTTC | CASRAGSTGANVLTF
TRBJ2-1 | - | TRBV12-3/TRBV12-4 | - | TGTGCCAGCAGTGCCCTCGAGGGTTCTGAGCAGTTCTTC | CASSALEGSEQFF
TRBJ1-4 | - | TRBV27 | - | TGTGCCAGCAGTCATGTCCGAGGGGAAGTCGTCGAAAAACTGTTTTTT | CASSHVRGEVVEKLFF
TRBJ2-3 | - | TRBV6-5 | - | TGTGCCAGCAGTTACGGGGGACCGTCACTGAGCACAGATACGCAGTATTTT | CASSYGGPSLSTDTQYF
TRBJ2-5 | - | TRBV20-1 | TRBD2 | TGCAGTGCAGGCACTAGCGGGATCCAAGAGACCCAGTACTTC | CSAGTSGIQETQYF
TRBJ2-1 | - | TRBV7-8 | TRBD1 | TGTGCCAGCATGGGACAGGTGTCCTACGATGAGCAGTTCTTC | CASMGQVSYDEQFF
TRBJ2-1 | - | TRBV6-5 | TRBD2 | TGTGCCAGCAGTTTAGCGGGAGGGTACACTGAGCAGTTCTTC | CASSLAGGYTEQFF
TRBJ1-2 | - | TRBV4-3 | - | TGCGCCAGCAGCCAAGAGAGGCAGAATCTTTATGGCTACACCTTC | CASSQERQNLYGYTF
TRBJ2-7 | - | TRBV12-3/TRBV12-4 | TRBD1 | TGTGCCAGCAGCAACGACAGGGTCAGGGACGAGCAGTACTTC | CASSNDRVRDEQYF
TRBJ2-7 | few | TRBV20-1 | - | TGCAGTGTAGAGCCTGTAATGAGGGACGAGCAGTACTTC | CSVEPVMRDEQYF
TRBJ1-2 | - | TRBV12-3/TRBV12-4 | TRBD1 | TGTGCCAGCAGTCCAGGGACAGCTGACTATGGCTACACCTTC | CASSPGTADYGYTF
TRBJ1-1 | - | TRBV7-9 | - | TGTGCCAGCAGCTTAGCGCTGGAGGAAGCTTTCTTT | CASSLALEEAFF
TRBJ1-1 | - | TRBV5-1 | - | TGCGCCAGCAGCTTAGCAGGCCAGGGGAACACTGAAGCTTTCTTT | CASSLAGQGNTEAFF
TRBJ2-1 | - | TRBV7-9 | - | TGTGCCAGCAGGCGCGAATACAATGAGCAGTTCTTC | CASRREYNEQFF
TRBJ2-5 | few | TRBV7-2 | - | TGTGCCAGCAGCTCCCGTCGACTGGGCAGGGAGACCCAGTACTTC | CASSSRRLGRETQYF
TRBJ1-1 | - | TRBV6-5 | - | TGTGCCAGCAGTTACTCGATCCTGATGAACACTGAAGCTTTCTTT | CASSYSILMNTEAFF
TRBJ2-5 | - | TRBV9 | - | TGTGCCAGCAGCGTAGGTGAAGAAAGGCCCCAGTACTTC | CASSVGEERPQYF
TRBJ2-7 | - | TRBV7-9 | TRBD1 | TGTGCCAGCAGTTTCCCGAGGACAGGCAGGGCAGGTCCCTACGAGCAGTCCTTC | CASSFPRTGRAGPYEQSF
TRBJ1-6 | - | TRBV18 | - | TGTGCCAGCTCAAGACAGGCAATTAAAGATTCACCCCTCCACTTT | CASSRQAIKDSPLHF
TRBJ2-5 | - | TRBV29-1 | - | TGCAGCGTCGAAGGGGACAAAAACCCCAAAGAGACCCAGTACTTC | CSVEGDKNPKETQYF
TRBJ2-5 | - | TRBV6-2/TRBV6-3 | - | TGTGCCAGCAGTTCCGGAGGGCTCACGGAGACCCAGTACTTC | CASSSGGLTETQYF
TRBJ2-3 | - | TRBV5-1 | - | TGCGCCAGCGGCTTGGAGGGACAGTTAAGCACAGATACGCAGTATTTT | CASGLEGQLSTDTQYF
TRBJ2-3 | few | TRBV6-1 | - | TGTGCCAGCAGCCCGGACCGAAGGGATACGCAGTATTTT | CASSPDRRDTQYF